The 24 T cell receptor beta chains below all came from one sample that was sequenced in a study of early T cells in non-severe SARS-CoV-2 infection. MiXCR was run by TCRdb on the 5' RACE reads, yielding one entry per CDR3 protein. Counted here are roughly 56,000 distinct CDR3 sequences, about an eighth occurring once; the ten biggest clones make up roughly a tenth. Specimen: whole blood. The receptors here all came from an adult who was a healthcare worker with PCR-confirmed SARS-CoV-2 infection or an uninfected control (not recorded which).

This clonotype has a handful of counts. The chain employs TRBV29-1 and TRBJ1-2; a weak D match, TRBD1 (6 bases). CDR1 is SQVTM, CDR2 ANQGSEA, per germline. V lost 1 base, J lost 4 bases, and 10 bases lay in between. The CDR3 sequence is 13 residues long. This chain's CDR3 is CSVEALGGYGYTF. CDR3 coding DNA: TGCAGCGTTGAAGCCCTAGGGGGCTATGGCTACACCTTC. The entire variable domain, with the rest obtained from reference TRBV29-1 and TRBJ1-2, is as follows: SAVISQKPSRDICQRGTSLTIQCQVDSQVTMMFWYRQQPGQSLTLIATANQGSEATYESGFVIDKFPISRPNLTFSTLTVSNMSPEDSSIYLCSVEALGGYGYTFGSGTRLTVV.

This clonotype was found a few times. The chain joins TRBV4-1 to TRBJ2-1; D not certain. Per germline, CDR1 MGHRA and CDR2 YSYEKL. The CDR3 is 13 amino acids. Between the trimmed V and J ends, which lost 3 bases and 3 bases, there was a span of 6 bases. CDR3 nucleotide sequence: TGCGCCAGCAGCCACCCCGGCTACAATGAGCAGTTCTTC. Translation: CASSHPGYNEQFF.

Many counts were recorded for this clonotype. V gene TRBV7-9 combines with J gene TRBJ2-4; D possibly corresponds to TRBD2 (5 bases). Trimming removed 5 bases from V and 3 bases from J, with 11 bases in between. The CDR3 is 14 amino acids. The germline V gene has CDR1 SEHNR and CDR2 FQNEAQ (reference sequence). The CDR3 spells CASSRRSGKNIQYF. For the CDR3, the DNA is TGTGCCAGCAGCAGACGGAGCGGCAAAAACATTCAGTACTTC.

This clonotype was detected many times. The J gene is TRBJ1-3, the V gene TRBV20-1, with TRBD1 matching over 9 bases. J was trimmed by 4 bases and V by 5 bases; bases with no gene match: 6. This CDR3 comprises 14 residues. Germline values: CDR1 DFQATT, CDR2 SNEGSKA (reference sequence). The CDR3 protein is CSAGDRAWGNTIYF. CDR3 DNA sequence: TGCAGTGCTGGGGACAGGGCCTGGGGAAACACCATATATTTT.

At least ten counts were recorded for this clonotype. The V gene is TRBV18, the J gene TRBJ2-3; TRBD1 matches at 7 bases. The CDR3 runs to 16 residues. Trimming removed 4 bases from V and 4 bases from J; junction bases left unmatched: 11. Per the germline V gene, CDR1 is KGHSH and CDR2 is LQKENI. The CDR3 loop is CASSLYRGSGADTQYF. The CDR3 DNA is TGTGCCAGCTCACTCTACAGGGGATCAGGGGCAGATACGCAGTATTTT.

This rearrangement joins TRBV6-5 to TRBJ2-7, with D unresolved. The CDR3 covers 14 residues. V lost 0 bases to trimming and J lost 2 bases, with 8 bases between them. Germline values: CDR1 MNHEY, CDR2 SVGAGI. CDR3 amino acids: CASSYSPAAYEQYF. CDR3 coding DNA: TGTGCCAGCAGTTACTCCCCTGCTGCCTACGAGCAGTACTTC.

The rearrangement joins TRBV19 to TRBJ2-1, with 8 bases fitting TRBD2. Germline CDR1 reads LNHDA; CDR2 reads SQIVND (reference sequence). This CDR3 is 15 amino acids long. V was pared by 5 bases and J by 3 bases, with 6 bases of the junction left unmatched. CDR3 DNA: TGTGCCAGTAGTGGGAGTAGCGGGAACTACAATGAGCAGTTCTTC. Translating it yields CASSGSSGNYNEQFF.

There are a few counts of this clonotype. This rearrangement joins TRBV18 to TRBJ2-1, with 7 nucleotides matching TRBD2. Germline CDR1 is KGHSH and CDR2 is LQKENI. The V segment lost 2 bases and the J segment 8 bases; nucleotides outside the gene matches: 12. The CDR3 consists of 16 residues. The CDR3 loop reads CASSPMASGDRYEQFF. The CDR3 DNA reads TGTGCCAGCTCACCAATGGCTAGCGGAGACCGGTATGAGCAGTTCTTC.

The rearrangement links TRBV6-5 to TRBJ2-4; 7 nucleotides line up with TRBD2. Germline V gene sequence: CDR1 MNHEY, CDR2 SVGAGI. CDR3 size: 18 residues. Trimming cost V 0 bases and J 0 bases; bases outside gene matches: 8. This CDR3 is CASSYSAVPGGAKNIQYF. In DNA form, the CDR3 reads TGTGCCAGCAGTTACTCGGCGGTTCCGGGGGGAGCCAAAAACATTCAGTACTTC.

Regarding this clonotype: This could be a read error, since a much larger clone is one nucleotide away. V gene TRBV10-3 combines with J gene TRBJ2-3, with 11 bases lining up with TRBD2. The CDR3 length is 18 residues. CDR1 is ENHRY and CDR2 is SYGVKD in the germline V gene. The CDR3 is CAIGDPGTSGSSTDTQYF. CDR3 nucleotide sequence: TGTGCCATCGGTGACCCCGGGACTAGCGGTTCTAGCACAGATACGCAGTATTTT.

This clonotype has a count of ten or more. The chain combines TRBV27 with TRBJ1-2, with D possibly being TRBD1 (5 bases). CDR3 length: 13 amino acids. Trimming took 10 bases from V and 4 from J, leaving 16 bases between them. Germline-derived CDR1 and CDR2 are MNHEY and SMNVEV (reference sequence). This CDR3 reads CATRGSWGYGYTF. As DNA, the CDR3 is TGTGCCACCCGGGGGAGCTGGGGCTATGGCTACACCTTC.

This clonotype was counted ten times or more. This sequence joins TRBV5-1 and TRBJ2-1, with TRBD2 identical over 8 bases. Trimming took 0 bases from V and 1 from J; bases not matched to a gene: 3. CDR1 is SGHRS, CDR2 YFSETQ, per germline. This CDR3 comprises 16 residues. CDR3 sequence reads: CASSLVVAGSYNEQFF. The CDR3 bases are TGCGCCAGCAGCTTGGTTGTAGCGGGATCCTACAATGAGCAGTTCTTC.

The table lists this clonotype with many counts. The J gene is TRBJ1-1, the V gene TRBV28, with a weak D call TRBD1 (5 bases). Germline values: CDR1 MDHEN, CDR2 SYDVKM. This CDR3 has 14 residues. V was shortened by 4 bases and J by 7 bases, with 16 bases between the two germline ends. In nucleotides, the CDR3 is TGTGCCAGCAGTTCGAGGTCATGGGGCCTTGAAGCTTTCTTT. Its translation: CASSSRSWGLEAFF.

The chain is built from TRBV2 and TRBJ1-1, with D perhaps TRBD1 (5 bases). CDR1 SNHLY and CDR2 FYNNEI come from the germline V gene. Trimming took off 6 bases at V and 4 bases at J, with 15 bases between the two ends. The CDR3 has 14 amino acids. CDR3 sequence (DNA): TGTGCCAGCAGAAGAGGCAGGGAGGGCACTGAAGCTTTCTTT. Protein sequence: CASRRGREGTEAFF.

V and J are TRBV5-1 and TRBJ2-3, with 9 positions matching TRBD1. Germline CDR1 reads SGHRS; CDR2 reads YFSETQ. Trimming took 4 bases from V and 2 from J; bases not matched to a gene: 8. The CDR3 is 16 residues long. CDR3 DNA: TGCGCCAGCAGCCCCCAACGGGACAGGGCCACAGATACGCAGTATTTT. Its protein is CASSPQRDRATDTQYF.

The chain carries TRBV19 and TRBJ1-5, with D hard to call. This CDR3 comprises 13 residues. Trimming removed 3 bases at V and 5 bases at J, with 8 bases between. Germline V CDR1 and CDR2: LNHDA, SQIVND (reference sequence). The CDR3 DNA is TGTGCCAGTAGTATTGGCAGCGATCAGCCCCAGCATTTT. It yields the protein CASSIGSDQPQHF.

This clonotype has ten or more counts. This rearrangement joins TRBV12-3 or TRBV12-4 to TRBJ2-7, with TRBD1 matching 8 bases. The V gene end was trimmed by 4 bases and the J gene end by 6 bases; junction bases not matched to a gene: 5. This CDR3 contains 13 residues. Here the CDR3 DNA reads TGTGCCAGCAGTTCCACGACAGGGGTCGAGCAGTACTTC. This codes for CASSSTTGVEQYF.

This clonotype was counted at least ten times. This chain uses TRBV2 with TRBJ2-1; 11 bases agree with TRBD2. J gave up 4 bases and V 5 bases, and 4 bases lay outside the gene matches. CDR1 SNHLY and CDR2 FYNNEI come from the germline V gene. The CDR3 runs 15 residues. CDR3 sequence (DNA): TGTGCCAGCAGTCCGACTAGCGGGATTTACAATGAGCAGTTCTTC. As protein: CASSPTSGIYNEQFF.

This clonotype was seen ten or more times. The V call is TRBV29-1, the J call TRBJ1-1; D is unresolved. This CDR3 contains 11 residues. V was shortened by 4 bases and J by 4 bases, with 7 bases between the two germline ends. The germline CDR1 and CDR2 sequences are SQVTM and ANQGSEA. CDR3 residues: CSVVRGTEAFF. The CDR3 DNA is TGCAGCGTTGTTAGAGGCACTGAAGCTTTCTTT.

This clonotype was found many times. V usage is TRBV29-1 and J usage is TRBJ2-5, with 8 bases aligning to TRBD1. V gave up 0 bases and J gave up 5 bases; unmatched junction bases: 14. The V gene's germline CDR1 is SQVTM and CDR2 ANQGSEA. The CDR3 is 17 amino acids. In DNA form, the CDR3 reads TGCAGCGTTGAAGATACCGGACAGGGCGCCGGTGGTGAGACCCAGTACTTC. Its protein is CSVEDTGQGAGGETQYF.

The CDR3 sequence is CATSITRNSPLHF. The CDR3 DNA reads TGTGCCACCAGCATAACAAGAAATTCACCCCTCCACTTT. The V and J genes are TRBV15 and TRBJ1-6; D is undetermined. Trimming shortened V by 4 bases and J by 7 bases, and 8 bases separated the two germline ends. Germline CDR1 and CDR2: LNHNV and YYDKDF (reference sequence). CDR3 size: 13 residues.

The sample holds many counts of this clonotype. The rearrangement uses TRBV10-3 and TRBJ2-3; weak D call: TRBD2 (6 bases). Trimming took 6 bases from V and 1 from J, leaving 17 bases between them. This CDR3 is 16 amino acids long. Per germline, CDR1 ENHRY and CDR2 SYGVKD. CDR3 protein: CAISPSSAQRTDTQYF. The CDR3 coding sequence is TGTGCCATCAGCCCATCTAGCGCCCAACGCACAGATACGCAGTATTTT.

This clonotype was seen ten or more times. The chain employs TRBV4-1 and TRBJ2-1; D might be TRBD2 (6 bases). The CDR3 has 14 amino acids. The germline V gene encodes CDR1 MGHRA and CDR2 YSYEKL. With 5 bases removed from V and 0 bases from J, the gap between germline ends came to 8 bases. The CDR3 reads CASSTGSSYNEQFF. Here the CDR3 DNA reads TGCGCCAGCAGCACCGGGAGCTCCTACAATGAGCAGTTCTTC.

This clonotype was counted only a few times. The chain carries TRBV9 and TRBJ2-1; tentatively, D is TRBD1 (6 bases). Deletions cut 4 bases from V and 8 bases from J, with 16 bases between. The CDR3 length is 14 residues. Germline V gene data show CDR1 as SGDLS and CDR2 as YYNGEE. CDR3 in DNA: TGTGCCAGCAGCCTAGTCTATGGGGGCGATGAGCAGTTCTTC. Translating it yields CASSLVYGGDEQFF.